These 18 T cell receptor beta chains originate from one sample sequenced in a study of OX40 agonist ivuxolimab in advanced cancers. TCRdb keeps only in-frame clones here, not all; method: immunoSEQ multiplex PCR. The sample includes 60,000 to 85,000 clones, 94% seen only once; the top ten take approximately 20%. Material: CD4+ or CD8+ T cells sorted from blood, obtained in a trial of the OX40 agonist ivuxolimab. The receptors shown here come from an adult with an advanced solid tumor such as melanoma, head and neck, liver or kidney cancer.

The V and J genes are TRBV19 and TRBJ1-1, with 7 bases lining up with TRBD1. The CDR3 has 13 residues. J was trimmed by 4 bases and V by 9 bases; bases with no gene match: 8. Germline V gives CDR1 LNHDA, CDR2 SQIVND (reference sequence). The CDR3 nucleotides read TGTGCCAGCGGGACAGTCGTTTCCACTGAAGCTTTCTTT. Protein product: CASGTVVSTEAFF.

V gene TRBV19 combines with J gene TRBJ1-1; no clear D gene. Germline values: CDR1 LNHDA, CDR2 SQIVND (reference sequence). Trimming shortened V by 0 bases and J by 6 bases, and 11 bases separated the two germline ends. The length of the CDR3 is 14 residues. The CDR3 region has the DNA TGTGCCAGTAGTATAGATAACCCCCAGTCTGAAGCTTTCTTT. Amino acids: CASSIDNPQSEAFF.

The chain combines TRBV6-5 with TRBJ1-5; a weak D match, TRBD1 (5 bases). This CDR3 comprises 13 residues. Germline V gives CDR1 MNHEY, CDR2 SVGAGI. Trimming cost V 2 bases and J 9 bases, with 11 bases left between them. CDR3 region: CASSYGGGGPQHF. CDR3 sequence (DNA): TGTGCCAGCAGTTACGGGGGTGGGGGGCCCCAGCATTTT.

The J gene is TRBJ2-1, the V gene TRBV19, with D perhaps TRBD1 (8 bases). The CDR3 consists of 16 residues. The V end lost 0 bases, the J end lost 4 bases, and 13 bases lay between the germline ends. Germline values: CDR1 LNHDA, CDR2 SQIVND (reference sequence). CDR3 bases: TGTGCCAGTAGTATAGATACAGGGGGGGGATACAATGAGCAGTTCTTC. Translating it yields CASSIDTGGGYNEQFF.

This rearrangement joins TRBV7-9 to TRBJ1-2; 7 nucleotides line up with TRBD1. Germline V gene lookup returns CDR1 SEHNR and CDR2 FQNEAQ (reference sequence). The CDR3 is made up of 16 amino acids. V dropped 7 bases and J dropped 2; count of bases not matched to a gene: 13. The CDR3 DNA follows: TGTGCCAGCATCACGACAGGGACGCCCGAAAACTATGGCTACACCTTC. This sequence encodes CASITTGTPENYGYTF.

The V call is TRBV30, the J call TRBJ1-1; 7 nucleotides align to TRBD1. This CDR3 spans 14 amino acids. The J segment lost 0 bases and the V segment lost 0 bases, leaving 1 base of the junction unmatched. From germline, CDR1 is GTSNPN and CDR2 SVGIG (reference sequence). CDR3 in amino acids: CAWSVQGMNTEAFF. In DNA form, the CDR3 reads TGTGCCTGGAGTGTACAGGGGATGAACACTGAAGCTTTCTTT.

The chain combines TRBV7-6 with TRBJ2-6; D is uncertain. This CDR3 is 18 amino acids long. V lost 5 bases to trimming and J lost 0 bases, with 17 bases between them. Germline CDR1 is SGHVS and CDR2 is FNYEAQ. CDR3 loop: CASSAFDGRLSGANVLTF. CDR3 nucleotides: TGTGCCAGCAGCGCGTTTGATGGACGGCTCTCTGGGGCCAACGTCCTGACTTTC.

This chain uses TRBV28 with TRBJ1-4; perhaps TRBD1 as D (5 bases). V was cut by 4 bases and J by 7 bases, with 19 bases left in between. The CDR3 is 16 residues long. Germline assignment: CDR1 MDHEN and CDR2 SYDVKM. The CDR3 DNA sequence: TGTGCCAGCAGTTATCATCGGGGCAGTCTCGTTGAAAAACTGTTTTTT. It translates to CASSYHRGSLVEKLFF. The variable domain in full, completed from reference TRBV28 and TRBJ1-4, reads DVKVTQSSRYLVKRTGEKVFLECVQDMDHENMFWYRQDPGLGLRLIYFSYDVKMKEKGDIPEGYSVSREKKERFSLILESASTNQTSMYLCASSYHRGSLVEKLFFGSGTQLSVL.

In the case of this clone: This likely comes from a read error, as the CDR3 has no conserved phenylalanine or tryptophan at its end. This chain connects TRBV9 to TRBJ2-7; D is uncertain. The CDR3 runs 14 residues. Between the trimmed V and J ends, which lost 3 bases and 5 bases, there was a span of 15 bases. Germline V gene sequence: CDR1 SGDLS, CDR2 YYNGEE. CDR3 in amino acids: CASSAATRAHEQYL. The CDR3 DNA follows: TGTGCCAGCAGCGCAGCCACCCGGGCCCACGAGCAGTACCTC.

The rearrangement uses TRBV4-1 and TRBJ2-1; the match to TRBD2 covers 11 bases. Trimming cost V 5 bases and J 5 bases; bases outside gene matches: 8. This CDR3 has 16 residues. CDR1 MGHRA and CDR2 YSYEKL come from the germline V gene. The CDR3 loop reads CASSGLAGASNNEQFF. Here the CDR3 DNA reads TGCGCCAGCAGCGGACTAGCGGGTGCTAGCAACAATGAGCAGTTCTTC.

This chain uses TRBV25-1 with TRBJ2-1; D remains unclear. The germline gives CDR1 MGHDK, CDR2 SYGVNS. The length of the CDR3 is 13 residues. V was trimmed by 6 bases and J by 0 bases, leaving 6 bases between them. As DNA, the CDR3 is TGTGCCAGCAGACAATCCTCCTACAATGAGCAGTTCTTC. Translated: CASRQSSYNEQFF.

This clone was found a few times. V gene TRBV27 combines with J gene TRBJ1-1; D ambiguous. Deletions cut 2 bases from V and 5 bases from J, with 12 bases between. The germline V gene has CDR1 MNHEY and CDR2 SMNVEV (reference sequence). The CDR3 extends over 14 amino acids. CDR3 loop: CASSLISVGTEAFF. In nucleotides, the CDR3 is TGTGCCAGCAGTTTAATCTCGGTGGGGACTGAAGCTTTCTTT.

The CDR3 is CASRDRPLGNTIYF. The DNA of the CDR3 is TGTGCCAGCAGAGACAGGCCGCTCGGAAACACCATATATTTT. The chain recombines TRBV6-5 with TRBJ1-3; tentative D call: TRBD1 (6 bases). The germline V gene has CDR1 MNHEY and CDR2 SVGAGI. The CDR3 contains 14 residues. V dropped 6 bases and J dropped 4 bases, with 13 bases sitting between them.

The chain combines TRBV4-1 with TRBJ1-3, with a tentative D call TRBD1 (5 bases). Per the germline V gene, CDR1 is MGHRA and CDR2 is YSYEKL. This CDR3 region has 15 residues. V was trimmed by 1 base and J by 4 bases, leaving 11 bases between them. The CDR3 nucleotides read TGCGCCAGCAGCCAAGTCCCGGGGGACGGAAACACCATATATTTT. Protein sequence: CASSQVPGDGNTIYF.

The J gene is TRBJ1-5, the V gene TRBV6-1; D perhaps matches TRBD1 (5 bases). The CDR3 has 13 residues. Looked up from germline, CDR1 is MNHNS and CDR2 is SASEGT. With 7 bases removed from V and 2 bases from J, the gap between germline ends came to 9 bases. The CDR3 DNA reads as TGTGCCAGCATGAGAGGGGGCAATCAGCCCCAGCATTTT. This encodes CASMRGGNQPQHF.

The genes are TRBV4-3 and TRBJ1-5; the D gene is possibly TRBD1 (5 bases). Germline-derived CDR1 and CDR2 are LGHNA and YSLEER. CDR3 size: 15 residues. Trimming took 0 bases from V and 3 from J, leaving 9 bases between them. The CDR3 DNA reads TGCGCCAGCAGCCAAGATTGGGGGGACAATCAGCCCCAGCATTTT. Its protein is CASSQDWGDNQPQHF.

This clone turned up a few times. This chain uses TRBV9 with TRBJ1-1, with D tentatively TRBD1 (6 bases). The germline V gene encodes CDR1 SGDLS and CDR2 YYNGEE. V lost 4 bases and J lost 0, with 16 bases in between. The length of the CDR3 is 16 residues. CDR3 in DNA: TGTGCCAGCAGCTCCTCGGGGGGCGTGATGAACACTGAAGCTTTCTTT. It translates to CASSSSGGVMNTEAFF. Using reference TRBV9 and TRBJ1-1 for the parts outside the CDR3, the full variable domain is DSGVTQTPKHLITATGQRVTLRCSPRSGDLSVYWYQQSLDQGLQFLIQYYNGEERAKGNILERFSAQQFPDLHSELNLSSLELGDSALYFCASSSSGGVMNTEAFFGQGTRLTVV.

The chain is built from TRBV15 and TRBJ2-5; D is perhaps TRBD1 (8 bases). The germline V and J ends were trimmed by 1 base and 4 bases, with 13 bases remaining between them. The CDR3 has 15 amino acids. In germline, CDR1 is LNHNV, CDR2 YYDKDF (reference sequence). The CDR3 reads CATSRGYRGGETQYF. The CDR3 DNA reads TGTGCCACCAGCAGAGGGTACAGGGGGGGAGAGACCCAGTACTTC.